The clone carrying this T cell receptor beta chain appeared a few times. Surgery cases with the highest brain T cell transcript signatures were chosen for sequencing. TCRdb's copy holds only in-frame clones and misses some; the assay was immunoSEQ multiplex PCR. The sample includes about 41,000 clones, about nine tenths of them seen just once. CDR1 MGHRA and CDR2 YSYEKL come from the germline V gene. V shed 4 bases and J shed 8 bases, with 11 bases lying between them. The CDR3 has 12 residues. This specimen belongs to a study of brain T cells in children with intractable seizures. The clonotype was recovered from a girl aged 2 to 9 with tuberous sclerosis and intractable seizures. The J gene is TRBJ1-2, the V gene TRBV4-1; D is undetermined. This specimen was peripheral blood, taken at surgery. The CDR3 region has the DNA TGCGCCAGCAGCCGCCGGGAGGAGGGCTACACCTTC. Translating gives CASSRREEGYTF.